Listed below are T cell receptor beta chains from one sample, sequenced in a study of response to subunit inactivated influenza vaccine. One entry per CDR3 protein results from TCRdb running MiXCR on the RT-PCR reads. The data show some 500,000 distinct CDR3 sequences, roughly 27% seen once. The source material was CD4+ T cells sorted from PBMCs, sampled roughly 5 days after vaccination. These receptors all stem from a man aged 50-60 years who received an inactivated influenza vaccine. Both conserved end residues are part of each CDR3. D genes are given only for firm matches. Only some rows state a clone size, as once, few, many or a class for expanded clones.

d_gene: .; v_gene: TRBV4-3; j_gene: TRBJ2-5; abundance: .; CDR3aa: CASSRTSGETQYF; CDR3nt: TGCGCCAGCAGCAGAACTAGTGGAGAGACCCAGTACTTC
d_gene: .; v_gene: TRBV11-2; j_gene: TRBJ2-2; abundance: few; CDR3aa: CASSLGWGGELFF; CDR3nt: TGTGCCAGCAGCTTAGGTTGGGGCGGGGAGCTGTTTTTT
d_gene: .; v_gene: TRBV20-1; j_gene: TRBJ1-2; abundance: .; CDR3aa: CSAVNRITNYGYTF; CDR3nt: TGCAGTGCTGTCAACAGGATTACTAACTATGGCTACACCTTC
d_gene: .; v_gene: TRBV7-9; j_gene: TRBJ2-5; abundance: .; CDR3aa: CASSLARQAIQETQYF; CDR3nt: TGTGCCAGCAGCTTAGCGCGGCAGGCCATCCAAGAGACCCAGTACTTC
d_gene: TRBD2; v_gene: TRBV7-8; j_gene: TRBJ2-7; abundance: .; CDR3aa: CASRPRTSGRAEQYF; CDR3nt: TGTGCCAGCAGACCCCGGACTAGCGGGAGGGCCGAGCAGTACTTC
d_gene: TRBD1; v_gene: TRBV11-3; j_gene: TRBJ2-1; abundance: .; CDR3aa: CASSDRDRAYNEQFF; CDR3nt: TGTGCCAGCAGCGACCGGGACAGGGCCTACAATGAGCAGTTCTTC
d_gene: .; v_gene: TRBV29-1; j_gene: TRBJ2-2; abundance: .; CDR3aa: CSVADHLNTGELFF; CDR3nt: TGCAGCGTTGCGGACCATTTGAACACCGGGGAGCTGTTTTTT
d_gene: TRBD2; v_gene: TRBV7-8; j_gene: TRBJ2-3; abundance: many; CDR3aa: CASSSGTSSTSTDTQYF; CDR3nt: TGTGCCAGCAGCTCCGGGACTAGCAGCACTAGCACAGATACGCAGTATTTT
d_gene: TRBD1; v_gene: TRBV4-3; j_gene: TRBJ2-7; abundance: .; CDR3aa: CASSQAAGQGYEQYF; CDR3nt: TGCGCCAGCAGCCAAGCCGCGGGACAGGGTTACGAGCAGTACTTC
d_gene: .; v_gene: TRBV5-5; j_gene: TRBJ1-1; abundance: .; CDR3aa: CASSFWGFRNTEAFF; CDR3nt: TGTGCCAGCAGCTTTTGGGGATTCAGGAACACTGAAGCTTTCTTT
d_gene: TRBD1; v_gene: TRBV4-3; j_gene: TRBJ2-2; abundance: few; CDR3aa: CASSSTGGLAGELFF; CDR3nt: TGCGCCAGCAGCTCGACAGGGGGATTAGCCGGGGAGCTGTTTTTT
d_gene: TRBD2; v_gene: TRBV30; j_gene: TRBJ2-2; abundance: few; CDR3aa: CAAGSGVNTGELFF; CDR3nt: TGTGCCGCAGGTAGCGGGGTGAACACCGGGGAGCTGTTTTTT
d_gene: .; v_gene: TRBV20-1; j_gene: TRBJ1-2; abundance: .; CDR3aa: CSARQGYGYTF; CDR3nt: TGCAGTGCTAGGCAGGGGTATGGCTACACCTTC
d_gene: .; v_gene: TRBV11-3; j_gene: TRBJ2-3; abundance: .; CDR3aa: CASSSGLNTQYF; CDR3nt: TGTGCCAGCAGTTCCGGTTTGAATACGCAGTATTTT
d_gene: .; v_gene: TRBV12-3/TRBV12-4; j_gene: TRBJ2-7; abundance: .; CDR3aa: CASSGALGVLGFSYEQYF; CDR3nt: TGTGCCAGCAGCGGCGCTCTGGGGGTTTTGGGTTTCTCCTACGAGCAGTACTTC
d_gene: .; v_gene: TRBV6-2/TRBV6-3; j_gene: TRBJ2-1; abundance: .; CDR3aa: CASSYSVSSDRSSYNEQFF; CDR3nt: TGTGCCAGCAGTTACTCGGTGAGTTCCGACCGAAGCTCCTACAATGAGCAGTTCTTC
d_gene: .; v_gene: TRBV5-1; j_gene: TRBJ2-5; abundance: .; CDR3aa: CASSLTRAETQYF; CDR3nt: TGCGCCAGCAGCTTGACTAGAGCGGAGACCCAGTACTTC
d_gene: .; v_gene: TRBV5-6; j_gene: TRBJ2-7; abundance: few; CDR3aa: CASSLLEGVYEQYF; CDR3nt: TGTGCCAGCAGCTTGTTGGAGGGCGTCTACGAGCAGTACTTC